These 23 T cell receptor beta chains were sequenced from one sample in a study of cytotoxic CD8 clonotypes in ibrutinib-treated CLL. Assay used: immunoSEQ multiplex PCR; TCRdb lists only in-frame clones, some missing. The sample lists some 150,000 clones; more than 70% were seen once. The material sequenced was PBMCs, taken after 36 months of ibrutinib treatment. These receptors were collected from a human donor with chronic lymphocytic leukemia.

This rearrangement joins TRBV16 to TRBJ1-5, with a tentative D call TRBD1 (5 bases). The V end was cut by 3 bases, the J end by 6 bases, with 12 bases between. CDR1 is KGHSY and CDR2 is FQNENV in the germline V gene. CDR3 length: 14 amino acids. This chain's CDR3 is CASSHGQGPQPQHF. The CDR3 coding sequence is TGTGCCAGCAGCCACGGGCAGGGCCCTCAGCCCCAGCATTTT.

CDR3 in amino acids: CASSVDGTVTGELFF. DNA for the CDR3: TGTGCCAGCAGCGTAGACGGGACAGTGACCGGGGAGCTGTTTTTT. This chain links TRBV9 with TRBJ2-2; TRBD1 aligns across 7 bases. The CDR3 totals 15 residues. Trimming removed 0 bases from V and 5 bases from J; junction bases left unmatched: 4. Germline V lookup: CDR1 SGDLS, CDR2 YYNGEE.

This chain links TRBV15 with TRBJ2-1; D is possibly TRBD1 or TRBD2 (6 bases each). CDR1 is LNHNV and CDR2 is YYDKDF in the germline V gene (reference sequence). V lost 7 bases and J 5 bases, leaving 18 bases between the germline ends. There are 15 residues in the CDR3. CDR3 nucleotide sequence: TGTGCCACCACCCCTAGGGGGGCGGGACACAATGAGCAGTTCTTC. This codes for CATTPRGAGHNEQFF.

This clone was recorded once. J is TRBJ1-1 and V is TRBV29-1; tentative D call: TRBD1 (5 bases). The germline gives CDR1 SQVTM, CDR2 ANQGSEA. V was cut by 4 bases and J by 0 bases, with 9 bases left in between. The CDR3 covers 13 residues. The CDR3 sequence: CSVVSGMNTEAFF. As DNA, the CDR3 is TGCAGCGTTGTGTCAGGGATGAACACTGAAGCTTTCTTT.

This clone has more than one count but fewer than ten. The genes are TRBV19 and TRBJ1-1; TRBD1 matches at 8 bases. Per the germline V gene, CDR1 is LNHDA and CDR2 is SQIVND (reference sequence). CDR3 length: 12 amino acids. After removal of 7 bases from V and 11 bases from J, the junction contained 9 bases not matched to a gene. The CDR3 loop is CASTPGGREAFF. CDR3 in DNA: TGTGCCAGTACCCCAGGGGGCAGGGAGGCTTTCTTT. Full variable domain (rest looked up from reference TRBV19 and TRBJ1-1): DGGITQSPKYLFRKEGQNVTLSCEQNLNHDAMYWYRQDPGQGLRLIYYSQIVNDFQKGDIAEGYSVSREKKESFPLTVTSAQKNPTAFYLCASTPGGREAFFGQGTRLTVV.

This clone was picked up one time. CDR3 sequence (DNA): TGTGCCAGCAGTTCCGAGGGCAGACTTAACAATGAGCAGTTCTTC. Encoded protein: CASSSEGRLNNEQFF. The J gene is TRBJ2-1, the V gene TRBV27, with D perhaps TRBD2 (5 bases). The CDR3 has 15 residues. Germline CDR1 reads MNHEY; CDR2 reads SMNVEV (reference sequence). V was pared by 4 bases and J by 5 bases, with 15 bases between.

The rearrangement uses TRBV15 and TRBJ2-1, with 11 nucleotides matching TRBD2. The germline V gene encodes CDR1 LNHNV and CDR2 YYDKDF (reference sequence). The CDR3 has 17 residues. V gave up 6 bases and J gave up 0 bases; unmatched junction bases: 7. Here the CDR3 reads CATSRTSGPRSYNEQFF. CDR3 sequence (DNA): TGTGCCACCAGTCGGACTAGCGGGCCCCGCTCCTACAATGAGCAGTTCTTC.

J is TRBJ2-6 and V is TRBV9, with D hard to call. The CDR3 runs to 14 residues. Trimming cost V 3 bases and J 1 base, with 5 bases left between them. CDR1 and CDR2 from the germline V gene are SGDLS and YYNGEE. CDR3 coding DNA: TGTGCCAGCAGCGCCTTTTCTGGGGCCAACGTCCTGACTTTC. This gives the protein CASSAFSGANVLTF.

The chain has TRBV9 and TRBJ2-7, with 8 nucleotides matching TRBD2. The CDR3 is 14 residues long. CDR1 and CDR2 (germline): SGDLS, YYNGEE. Trimming at V came to 0 bases and at J to 3 bases, leaving 2 bases not matched to a gene. The CDR3 protein is CASSVGGLDYEQYF. The CDR3 region has the DNA TGTGCCAGCAGCGTAGGGGGACTAGACTACGAGCAGTACTTC.

The chain links TRBV7-9 to TRBJ2-2; 13 nucleotides align to TRBD2. Germline lookup yields CDR1 SEHNR and CDR2 FQNEAQ (reference sequence). Trimming cost V 5 bases and J 4 bases; bases outside gene matches: 10. CDR3 length: 18 residues. CDR3 protein: CASSATTSGGLSTGELFF. CDR3 coding DNA: TGTGCCAGCAGCGCAACGACTAGCGGGGGGCTTAGCACCGGGGAGCTGTTTTTT.

The chain links TRBV19 to TRBJ2-7; D might be TRBD1 or TRBD2, each matching 5 bases. From germline, CDR1 is LNHDA and CDR2 SQIVND (reference sequence). V dropped 7 bases and J dropped 6 bases, with 25 bases sitting between them. This CDR3 region has 16 residues. The CDR3 sequence: CASTEAGTLRPTEQYF. The CDR3 DNA reads TGTGCCAGTACCGAAGCCGGGACCCTGAGGCCTACCGAGCAGTACTTC.

The chain combines TRBV29-1 with TRBJ2-2, with 8 bases lining up with TRBD2. This CDR3 is 16 amino acids long. Germline V gene lookup returns CDR1 SQVTM and CDR2 ANQGSEA. The V segment lost 1 base and the J segment 8 bases; nucleotides outside the gene matches: 12. The CDR3 bases are TGCAGCGTTGAAGGTCGGGGGGGACCCCAGTCTGGGGAGCTGTTTTTT. This codes for CSVEGRGGPQSGELFF.

V and J are TRBV6-1 and TRBJ2-5; tentative D call: TRBD1 (6 bases). The CDR3 runs 13 residues. Germline CDR1 reads MNHNS; CDR2 reads SASEGT. V dropped 7 bases and J dropped 9 bases, with 18 bases sitting between them. DNA of the CDR3: TGTGCCAGCAAATTGGATTGGCCAGGGGCCCAGTACTTC. This codes for CASKLDWPGAQYF.

The rearrangement joins TRBV10-1 to TRBJ2-7, with 9 positions matching TRBD1. The CDR3 length is 15 residues. The trim removed 5 bases at V and 5 bases at J, leaving 10 bases unmatched. Germline V gene sequence: CDR1 WNHNN, CDR2 SYGVQD (reference sequence). The CDR3 nucleotides are TGCGCCAGCAGTAAGACGGGACAGGGTGAGGACGAGCAGTACTTC. Its protein product is CASSKTGQGEDEQYF.

This chain links TRBV2 with TRBJ2-7; D is uncertain. This CDR3 spans 10 amino acids. Trimming pared 5 bases from V and 6 bases from J, leaving 5 bases between. CDR1 SNHLY and CDR2 FYNNEI come from the germline V gene. The CDR3 DNA is TGTGCCAGCAGTCATACCGAGCAGTACTTC. Its protein is CASSHTEQYF. Full variable domain (remainder filled in from reference TRBV2 and TRBJ2-7): EPEVTQTPSHQVTQMGQEVILRCVPISNHLYFYWYRQILGQKVEFLVSFYNNEISEKSEIFDDQFSVERPDGSNFTLKIRSTKLEDSAMYFCASSHTEQYFGPGTRLTVT.

The V call is TRBV5-4, the J call TRBJ2-1; weak D call: TRBD2 (5 bases). CDR1 and CDR2 from the germline V gene are SGHNT and YYREEE (reference sequence). V lost 0 bases, J lost 1 base, and 8 bases lay in between. The CDR3 loop spans 15 amino acids. CDR3 residues: CASSLASGSYNEQFF. CDR3 DNA: TGTGCCAGCAGCTTGGCAAGCGGATCCTACAATGAGCAGTTCTTC.

The chain employs TRBV6-6 and TRBJ1-1, with D uncertain. This CDR3 has 13 residues. Trimming cost V 0 bases and J 6 bases, with 8 bases left between them. The germline CDR1 and CDR2 sequences are MNHNY and SVGAGI (reference sequence). The CDR3 DNA is TGTGCCAGCAGTTACTCTGGGCGTGCTGAAGCTTTCTTT. Its protein product is CASSYSGRAEAFF.

V and J are TRBV5-1 and TRBJ2-7; D is ambiguous. V lost 2 bases to trimming and J lost 3 bases, with 6 bases between them. Germline V gives CDR1 SGHRS, CDR2 YFSETQ. The CDR3 loop spans 12 amino acids. CDR3 sequence: CASSLPNYEQYF. The DNA of the CDR3 is TGCGCCAGCAGCTTACCTAACTACGAGCAGTACTTC.

The DNA of the CDR3 is TGTGCCAGCAGAGGGACTACCTTCATTGGGGAAGATACGCAGTATTTT. Its protein product is CASRGTTFIGEDTQYF. The V and J genes are TRBV11-2 and TRBJ2-3, with 7 bases matching TRBD2. J gave up 5 bases and V 6 bases, and 14 bases lay outside the gene matches. The CDR3 has 16 residues. Germline V lookup: CDR1 SGHAT, CDR2 FQNNGV.

The rearrangement uses TRBV5-1 and TRBJ2-1; no clear D gene. CDR3 length: 16 amino acids. In germline, CDR1 is SGHRS, CDR2 YFSETQ. The V end was cut by 2 bases, the J end by 9 bases, with 21 bases between. In DNA, the CDR3 is TGCGCCAGCAGCTTTCGAGCGTTAGTCAGTAGGAGTGAGCAGTTCTTC. This codes for CASSFRALVSRSEQFF.

V is TRBV10-3 and J is TRBJ1-2, with TRBD1 matching 9 bases. The CDR3 extends over 13 amino acids. Germline CDR1 and CDR2: ENHRY and SYGVKD. Unmatched junction bases numbered 2, after V lost 4 bases and J lost 5 bases. The CDR3 loop is CAISGGTGYGYTF. Here the CDR3 DNA reads TGTGCCATCAGTGGGGGGACAGGGTATGGCTACACCTTC.

This clone was observed a single time. The chain links TRBV6-1 to TRBJ2-5; D possibly corresponds to TRBD1 (6 bases). The V gene's germline CDR1 is MNHNS and CDR2 SASEGT. V lost 0 bases and J lost 5, with 13 bases in between. This CDR3 is built from 15 residues. The CDR3 nucleotides read TGTGCCAGCAGTGAAGCGCTGGGGGCGTGGGAGACCCAGTACTTC. This encodes CASSEALGAWETQYF.

CDR3 DNA sequence: TGTGCCAGCAGTTACTCCTCAGGGGGAGAGACTGAAGCTTTCTTT. Protein product: CASSYSSGGETEAFF. The chain links TRBV6-5 to TRBJ1-1, with TRBD1 identical over 7 bases. Trimming at V came to 0 bases and at J to 5 bases, leaving 6 bases not matched to a gene. Germline loops: CDR1 MNHEY, CDR2 SVGAGI. The CDR3 length is 15 residues.